These T cell receptor beta chains were read from a single sample in a study of T cells in localized non-small cell lung cancer. The table came from immunoSEQ multiplex PCR; TCRdb's copy has only in-frame clones and leaves some out. The repertoire holds approximately 23,000 clones, around 89% seen once, with roughly 6.2% in the top ten. The material sequenced was PBMCs, taken before any cancer treatment. The receptors were sampled from a man aged 40 to 70 with stage II lung adenocarcinoma. Each CDR3 is given with its conserved first and last residue. The order of the fields is D gene, CDR3 length, clone size, V gene, J gene, CDR3 protein, CDR3 DNA. The D gene is left open where the match is weak. Where a row states a size, it is once, few, many or the class of an expanded clone; other rows omit it.

D gene: -
CDR3 length: 16
clone size: -
V gene: TRBV5-1
J gene: TRBJ2-1
CDR3 protein: CASSLAMGPPDNEQFF
CDR3 DNA: TGCGCCAGCAGCTTGGCCATGGGACCCCCCGACAATGAGCAGTTCTTC

D gene: -
CDR3 length: 14
clone size: -
V gene: TRBV19
J gene: TRBJ1-1
CDR3 protein: CASSIDLSGLEAFF
CDR3 DNA: TGTGCCAGTAGTATAGATCTTTCGGGCTTGGAAGCTTTCTTT

D gene: -
CDR3 length: 12
clone size: once
V gene: TRBV5-1
J gene: TRBJ2-3
CDR3 protein: CASSLMLDTQYF
CDR3 DNA: TGCGCCAGCAGCTTGATGTTAGATACGCAGTATTTT

D gene: -
CDR3 length: 13
clone size: -
V gene: TRBV7-2
J gene: TRBJ1-2
CDR3 protein: CASSLKANYGYTF
CDR3 DNA: TGTGCCAGCAGCTTGAAGGCTAACTATGGCTACACCTTC

D gene: -
CDR3 length: 14
clone size: -
V gene: TRBV4-1
J gene: TRBJ2-7
CDR3 protein: CASSQETGTTAQYF
CDR3 DNA: TGCGCCAGCAGCCAAGAGACCGGGACAACCGCACAGTACTTC

D gene: -
CDR3 length: 18
clone size: -
V gene: TRBV14
J gene: TRBJ2-5
CDR3 protein: CASSQVPIGTYGGETQYF
CDR3 DNA: TGTGCCAGCAGCCAAGTGCCGATTGGGACCTATGGGGGAGAGACCCAGTACTTC

D gene: TRBD1
CDR3 length: 15
clone size: -
V gene: TRBV4-1
J gene: TRBJ2-7
CDR3 protein: CASSQGLTGDDEQYF
CDR3 DNA: TGCGCCAGCAGCCAAGGACTGACAGGGGATGACGAGCAGTACTTC

D gene: -
CDR3 length: 14
clone size: once
V gene: TRBV18
J gene: TRBJ1-3
CDR3 protein: CASSRELSGNTIYF
CDR3 DNA: TGTGCCAGCTCACGAGAGTTATCTGGAAACACCATATATTTT

D gene: -
CDR3 length: 11
clone size: -
V gene: TRBV6-1
J gene: TRBJ2-7
CDR3 protein: CASHLRDEQYF
CDR3 DNA: TGTGCCAGCCACCTCAGGGACGAGCAGTACTTC

D gene: -
CDR3 length: 16
clone size: -
V gene: TRBV5-1
J gene: TRBJ1-6
CDR3 protein: CASSLGTDGYNSPLHF
CDR3 DNA: TGCGCCAGCAGCTTAGGGACCGATGGGTATAATTCACCCCTCCACTTT

D gene: TRBD1
CDR3 length: 17
clone size: -
V gene: TRBV4-2
J gene: TRBJ2-5
CDR3 protein: CASSQDDREGLGETQYF
CDR3 DNA: TGTGCCAGCAGCCAAGACGACAGGGAAGGATTAGGAGAGACCCAGTACTTC

D gene: -
CDR3 length: 15
clone size: -
V gene: TRBV14
J gene: TRBJ2-1
CDR3 protein: CASSQDPRLYNEQFF
CDR3 DNA: TGTGCCAGCAGCCAAGATCCCAGGTTATACAATGAGCAGTTCTTC

D gene: -
CDR3 length: 16
clone size: -
V gene: TRBV12-2
J gene: TRBJ2-3
CDR3 protein: CASRVTGGPYTDTQYF
CDR3 DNA: TGTGCAAGTCGCGTAACAGGGGGCCCTTACACAGATACGCAGTATTTT

D gene: TRBD2
CDR3 length: 15
clone size: -
V gene: TRBV7-2
J gene: TRBJ2-3
CDR3 protein: CASGSLAGFTDTQYF
CDR3 DNA: TGTGCCAGCGGATCCTTAGCGGGGTTCACAGATACGCAGTATTTT

D gene: TRBD2
CDR3 length: 17
clone size: -
V gene: TRBV9
J gene: TRBJ2-2
CDR3 protein: CASSVLAGGGTSGELFF
CDR3 DNA: TGTGCCAGCAGCGTACTCGCGGGCGGGGGGACCTCCGGGGAGCTGTTTTTT

D gene: TRBD1
CDR3 length: 13
clone size: few
V gene: TRBV19
J gene: TRBJ1-2
CDR3 protein: CASSATYRGGYTF
CDR3 DNA: TGTGCCAGTAGTGCGACCTACAGGGGTGGCTACACCTTC

D gene: TRBD1
CDR3 length: 17
clone size: -
V gene: TRBV5-4
J gene: TRBJ2-3
CDR3 protein: CASSIRTGTFTTDTQYF
CDR3 DNA: TGTGCCAGCAGCATACGGACAGGGACCTTTACTACAGATACGCAGTATTTT

D gene: TRBD1
CDR3 length: 16
clone size: -
V gene: TRBV10-2
J gene: TRBJ1-3
CDR3 protein: CASSEGTGGSGNTIYF
CDR3 DNA: TGCGCCAGCAGTGAGGGGACAGGGGGTTCTGGAAACACCATATATTTT

D gene: -
CDR3 length: 14
clone size: -
V gene: TRBV28
J gene: TRBJ1-2
CDR3 protein: CASSFQQGTNGYTF
CDR3 DNA: TGTGCCAGCAGTTTCCAACAGGGCACAAATGGCTACACCTTC

D gene: TRBD2
CDR3 length: 17
clone size: -
V gene: TRBV9
J gene: TRBJ2-1
CDR3 protein: CASSPPNGRGIYNEQFF
CDR3 DNA: TGTGCCAGCAGCCCACCAAACGGGAGGGGCATATACAATGAGCAGTTCTTC

D gene: -
CDR3 length: 13
clone size: -
V gene: TRBV15
J gene: TRBJ2-1
CDR3 protein: CATSRDFSNEQFF
CDR3 DNA: TGTGCCACCAGCAGAGATTTCTCTAATGAGCAGTTCTTC

D gene: TRBD1
CDR3 length: 12
clone size: -
V gene: TRBV7-8
J gene: TRBJ1-6
CDR3 protein: CASSYRGRTLHF
CDR3 DNA: TGTGCCAGCAGCTACAGGGGGCGGACCCTCCACTTT

D gene: -
CDR3 length: 15
clone size: -
V gene: TRBV10-3
J gene: TRBJ1-1
CDR3 protein: CATLEGGGLKARAFF
CDR3 DNA: TGTGCCACGTTAGAGGGGGGCGGATTAAAGGCGCGAGCTTTCTTT

D gene: -
CDR3 length: 15
clone size: -
V gene: TRBV9
J gene: TRBJ2-7
CDR3 protein: CASSVDFSGGDEQYF
CDR3 DNA: TGTGCCAGCAGCGTAGATTTTTCGGGGGGCGACGAGCAGTACTTC

D gene: -
CDR3 length: 14
clone size: -
V gene: TRBV19
J gene: TRBJ1-1
CDR3 protein: CATRTGATNTEAFF
CDR3 DNA: TGTGCCACCCGAACGGGAGCCACGAACACTGAAGCTTTCTTT

D gene: -
CDR3 length: 14
clone size: -
V gene: TRBV30
J gene: TRBJ2-1
CDR3 protein: CAWMAGRKGNEQFF
CDR3 DNA: TGTGCCTGGATGGCAGGTAGGAAAGGCAATGAGCAGTTCTTC

D gene: -
CDR3 length: 16
clone size: -
V gene: TRBV19
J gene: TRBJ2-3
CDR3 protein: CASKVGHASSTDTQYF
CDR3 DNA: TGTGCCAGTAAAGTTGGTCACGCGTCTAGCACAGATACGCAGTATTTT

D gene: -
CDR3 length: 15
clone size: -
V gene: TRBV5-6
J gene: TRBJ1-2
CDR3 protein: CASSKRKLANYGYTF
CDR3 DNA: TGTGCCAGCTCCAAGAGGAAGTTAGCTAACTATGGCTACACCTTC

D gene: TRBD2
CDR3 length: 17
clone size: -
V gene: TRBV7-9
J gene: TRBJ2-3
CDR3 protein: CASSLGSLAGGTDTQYF
CDR3 DNA: TGTGCCAGCAGCTTGGGGTCCCTGGCGGGGGGCACAGATACGCAGTATTTT

D gene: -
CDR3 length: 14
clone size: -
V gene: TRBV10-3
J gene: TRBJ2-7
CDR3 protein: CAISEVDRNYEQYF
CDR3 DNA: TGTGCCATCAGTGAGGTGGACAGAAACTACGAGCAGTACTTC

D gene: -
CDR3 length: 13
clone size: -
V gene: TRBV28
J gene: TRBJ2-1
CDR3 protein: CASSTHSTNEQFF
CDR3 DNA: TGTGCCAGCAGTACCCACAGTACCAATGAGCAGTTCTTC

D gene: TRBD1
CDR3 length: 17
clone size: -
V gene: TRBV19
J gene: TRBJ1-2
CDR3 protein: CASSKADRVWKGNGYTF
CDR3 DNA: TGTGCCAGTAGCAAAGCGGACAGGGTATGGAAAGGGAATGGCTACACCTTC

D gene: -
CDR3 length: 14
clone size: -
V gene: TRBV7-9
J gene: TRBJ2-2
CDR3 protein: CASSGQSNTGELFF
CDR3 DNA: TGTGCCAGCAGCGGACAGTCGAACACCGGGGAGCTGTTTTTT

D gene: -
CDR3 length: 16
clone size: -
V gene: TRBV4-2
J gene: TRBJ2-6
CDR3 protein: CASSQDQGSGANVLTF
CDR3 DNA: TGTGCCAGCAGCCAAGATCAGGGCTCTGGGGCCAACGTCCTGACTTTC

D gene: -
CDR3 length: 11
clone size: -
V gene: TRBV2
J gene: TRBJ2-5
CDR3 protein: CASSPQETQYF
CDR3 DNA: TGTGCCAGCAGCCCGCAAGAGACCCAGTACTTC

D gene: -
CDR3 length: 14
clone size: -
V gene: TRBV6-1
J gene: TRBJ1-5
CDR3 protein: CASSVTGAGQPQHF
CDR3 DNA: TGTGCCAGCAGTGTTACGGGGGCGGGTCAGCCCCAGCATTTT

D gene: -
CDR3 length: 15
clone size: -
V gene: TRBV19
J gene: TRBJ1-3
CDR3 protein: CASSTQLSSGNTIYF
CDR3 DNA: TGTGCCAGTAGTACACAGTTGAGCTCTGGAAACACCATATATTTT

D gene: -
CDR3 length: 12
clone size: -
V gene: TRBV18
J gene: TRBJ1-3
CDR3 protein: CATKGSGNTIYF
CDR3 DNA: TGTGCCACTAAGGGGTCTGGAAACACCATATATTTT

D gene: TRBD2
CDR3 length: 16
clone size: once
V gene: TRBV7-9
J gene: TRBJ2-3
CDR3 protein: CASSSYLAGSTDTQYF
CDR3 DNA: TGTGCCAGCAGCTCATACTTAGCGGGGAGCACAGATACGCAGTATTTT

D gene: TRBD1
CDR3 length: 14
clone size: -
V gene: TRBV11-3
J gene: TRBJ1-2
CDR3 protein: CASSFSGTGGGYTF
CDR3 DNA: TGTGCCAGCAGCTTCTCCGGGACAGGGGGGGGCTACACCTTC

D gene: TRBD1
CDR3 length: 13
clone size: -
V gene: TRBV27
J gene: TRBJ1-1
CDR3 protein: CASSPRDRGVAFF
CDR3 DNA: TGTGCCAGCAGTCCCCGGGACAGGGGGGTAGCTTTCTTT

D gene: -
CDR3 length: 17
clone size: -
V gene: TRBV28
J gene: TRBJ2-3
CDR3 protein: CASSYTGWGEGTDTQYF
CDR3 DNA: TGTGCCAGCAGTTATACAGGGTGGGGCGAGGGGACAGATACGCAGTATTTT

D gene: -
CDR3 length: 14
clone size: -
V gene: TRBV9
J gene: TRBJ1-1
CDR3 protein: CASSANRGNTEAFF
CDR3 DNA: TGTGCCAGCAGCGCGAACCGAGGGAACACTGAAGCTTTCTTT